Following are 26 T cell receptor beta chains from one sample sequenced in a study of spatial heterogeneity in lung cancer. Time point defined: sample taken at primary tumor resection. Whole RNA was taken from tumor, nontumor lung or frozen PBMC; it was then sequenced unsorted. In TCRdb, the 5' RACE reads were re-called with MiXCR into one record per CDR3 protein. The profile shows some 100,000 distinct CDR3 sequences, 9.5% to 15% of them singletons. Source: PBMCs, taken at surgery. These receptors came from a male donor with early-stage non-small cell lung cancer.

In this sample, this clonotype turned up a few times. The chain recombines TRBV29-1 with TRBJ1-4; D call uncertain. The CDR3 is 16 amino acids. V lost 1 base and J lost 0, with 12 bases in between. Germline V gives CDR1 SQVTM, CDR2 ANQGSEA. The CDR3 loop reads CSVEASIGTTNEKLFF. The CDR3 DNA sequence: TGCAGCGTTGAAGCGAGTATCGGTACAACTAATGAAAAACTGTTTTTT. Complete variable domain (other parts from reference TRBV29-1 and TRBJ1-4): SAVISQKPSRDICQRGTSLTIQCQVDSQVTMMFWYRQQPGQSLTLIATANQGSEATYESGFVIDKFPISRPNLTFSTLTVSNMSPEDSSIYLCSVEASIGTTNEKLFFGSGTQLSVL.

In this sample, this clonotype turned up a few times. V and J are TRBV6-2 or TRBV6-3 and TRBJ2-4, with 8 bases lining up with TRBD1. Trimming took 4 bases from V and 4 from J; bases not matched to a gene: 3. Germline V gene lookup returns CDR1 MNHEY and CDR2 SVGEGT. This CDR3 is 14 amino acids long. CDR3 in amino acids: CASSLTGAKNIQYF. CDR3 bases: TGTGCCAGCAGTTTGACAGGGGCTAAAAACATTCAGTACTTC.

The CDR3: CASSPGTGRTEAFF. The CDR3 nucleotides are TGTGCCAGCAGCCCTGGGACAGGGCGGACTGAAGCTTTCTTT. The chain uses TRBV11-1 and TRBJ1-1, with 9 nucleotides matching TRBD1. Looked up from germline, CDR1 is SGHAT and CDR2 is FQDESV (reference sequence). V was clipped by 5 bases and J by 5 bases; unmatched bases: 6. CDR3 length: 14 residues.

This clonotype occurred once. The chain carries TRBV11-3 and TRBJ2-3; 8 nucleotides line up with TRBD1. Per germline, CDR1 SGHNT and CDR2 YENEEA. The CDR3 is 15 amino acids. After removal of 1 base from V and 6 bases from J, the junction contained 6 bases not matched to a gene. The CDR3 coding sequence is TGTGCCAGCAGCTTAGGCGGACAGGGCCTGGATACGCAGTATTTT. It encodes CASSLGGQGLDTQYF.

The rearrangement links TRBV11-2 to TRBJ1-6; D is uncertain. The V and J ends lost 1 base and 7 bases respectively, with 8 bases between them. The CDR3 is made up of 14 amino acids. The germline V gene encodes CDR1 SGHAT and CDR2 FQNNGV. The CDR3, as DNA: TGTGCCAGCAGCTTAGTGGGGTCGAATTCACCCCTCCACTTT. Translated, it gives CASSLVGSNSPLHF.

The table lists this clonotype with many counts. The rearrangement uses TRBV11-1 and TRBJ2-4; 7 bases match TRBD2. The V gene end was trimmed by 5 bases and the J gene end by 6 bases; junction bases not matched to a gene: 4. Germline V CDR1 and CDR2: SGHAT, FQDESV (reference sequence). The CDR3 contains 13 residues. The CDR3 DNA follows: TGTGCCAGCAGCCCGGGACTATCAAACATTCAGTACTTC. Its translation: CASSPGLSNIQYF.

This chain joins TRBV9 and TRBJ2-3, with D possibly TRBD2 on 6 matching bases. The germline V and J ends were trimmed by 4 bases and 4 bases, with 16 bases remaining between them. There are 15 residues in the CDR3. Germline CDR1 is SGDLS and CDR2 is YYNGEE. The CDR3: CASSPFGGWSDTQYF. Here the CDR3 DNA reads TGTGCCAGCAGCCCCTTCGGGGGTTGGTCAGATACGCAGTATTTT.

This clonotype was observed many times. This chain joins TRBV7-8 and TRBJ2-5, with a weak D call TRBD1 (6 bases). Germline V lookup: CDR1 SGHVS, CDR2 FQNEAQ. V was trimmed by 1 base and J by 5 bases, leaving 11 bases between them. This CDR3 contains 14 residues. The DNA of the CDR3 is TGTGCCAGCAGCTTAGACAGGGCAGTGGAGACCCAGTACTTC. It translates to CASSLDRAVETQYF. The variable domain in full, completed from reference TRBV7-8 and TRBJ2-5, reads GAGVSQSPRYKVAKRGQDVALRCDPISGHVSLFWYQQALGQGPEFLTYFQNEAQLDKSGLPSDRFFAERPEGSVSTLKIQRTQQEDSAVYLCASSLDRAVETQYFGPGTRLLVL.

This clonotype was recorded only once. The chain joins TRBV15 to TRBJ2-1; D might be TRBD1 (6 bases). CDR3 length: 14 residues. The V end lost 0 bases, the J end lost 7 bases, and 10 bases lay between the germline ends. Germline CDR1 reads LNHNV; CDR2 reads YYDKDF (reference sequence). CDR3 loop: CATSRDRGWNEQFF. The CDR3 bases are TGTGCCACCAGCAGAGACAGGGGATGGAATGAGCAGTTCTTC.

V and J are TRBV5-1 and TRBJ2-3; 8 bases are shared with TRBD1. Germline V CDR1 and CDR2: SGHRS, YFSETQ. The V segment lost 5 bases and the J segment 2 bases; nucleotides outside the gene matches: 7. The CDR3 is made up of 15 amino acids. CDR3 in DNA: TGCGCCAGCAGGGAAGGACAGGGTACCACAGATACGCAGTATTTT. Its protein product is CASREGQGTTDTQYF.

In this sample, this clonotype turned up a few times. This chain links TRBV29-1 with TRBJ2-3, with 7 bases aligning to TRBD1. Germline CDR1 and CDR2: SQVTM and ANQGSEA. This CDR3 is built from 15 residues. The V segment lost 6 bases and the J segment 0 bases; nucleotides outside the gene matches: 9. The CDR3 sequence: CSVANRGRSTDTQYF. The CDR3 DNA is TGCAGCGTCGCGAACAGGGGAAGGAGCACAGATACGCAGTATTTT.

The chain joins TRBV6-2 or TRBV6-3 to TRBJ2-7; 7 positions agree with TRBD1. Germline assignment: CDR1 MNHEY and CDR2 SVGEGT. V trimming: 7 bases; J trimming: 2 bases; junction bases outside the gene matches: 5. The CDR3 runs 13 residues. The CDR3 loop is CASIGTATYEQYF. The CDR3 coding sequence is TGTGCCAGCATCGGGACAGCCACCTACGAGCAGTACTTC.

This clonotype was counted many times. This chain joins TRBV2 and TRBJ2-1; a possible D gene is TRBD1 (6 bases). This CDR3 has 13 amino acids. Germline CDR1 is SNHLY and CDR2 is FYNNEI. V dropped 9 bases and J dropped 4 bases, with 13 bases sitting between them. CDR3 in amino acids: CARRGSLYNEQFF. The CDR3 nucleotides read TGTGCCAGGAGGGGGTCCCTTTACAATGAGCAGTTCTTC.

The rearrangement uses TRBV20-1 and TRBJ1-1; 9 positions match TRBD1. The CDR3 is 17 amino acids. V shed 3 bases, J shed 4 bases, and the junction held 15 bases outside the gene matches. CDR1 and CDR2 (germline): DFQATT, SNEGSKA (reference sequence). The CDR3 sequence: CSARTPGQGLLRTEAFF. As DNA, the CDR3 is TGCAGTGCTAGGACCCCGGGACAGGGACTTCTACGCACTGAAGCTTTCTTT.

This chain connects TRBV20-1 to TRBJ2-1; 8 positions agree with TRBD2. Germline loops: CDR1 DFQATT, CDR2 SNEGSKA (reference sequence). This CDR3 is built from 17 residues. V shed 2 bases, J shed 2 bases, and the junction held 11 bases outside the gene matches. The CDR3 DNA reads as TGCAGTGCTAGACGACCCCCCGGGAGGGCCGCCTACAATGAGCAGTTCTTC. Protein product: CSARRPPGRAAYNEQFF.

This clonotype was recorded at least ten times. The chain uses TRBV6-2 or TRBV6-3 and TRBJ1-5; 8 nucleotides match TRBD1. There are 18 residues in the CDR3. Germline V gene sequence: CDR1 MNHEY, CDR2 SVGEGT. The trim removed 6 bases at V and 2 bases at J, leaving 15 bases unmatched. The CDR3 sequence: CASSKNSRTGLGNQPQHF. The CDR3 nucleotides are TGTGCCAGCAGCAAGAATTCTAGGACAGGGTTGGGCAATCAGCCCCAGCATTTT.

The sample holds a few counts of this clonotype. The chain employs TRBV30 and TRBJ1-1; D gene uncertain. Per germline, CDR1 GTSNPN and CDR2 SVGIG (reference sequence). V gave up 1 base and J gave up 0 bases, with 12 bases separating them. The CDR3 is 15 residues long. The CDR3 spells CAWSEGRFMNTEAFF. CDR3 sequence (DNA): TGTGCCTGGAGTGAGGGAAGATTCATGAACACTGAAGCTTTCTTT.

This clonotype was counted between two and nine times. CDR3 residues: CSARDLGRDSYEQYF. The CDR3 nucleotides are TGCAGTGCTAGAGATCTGGGGCGGGACTCCTACGAGCAGTACTTC. The rearrangement joins TRBV20-1 to TRBJ2-7, with D perhaps matching TRBD2 (6 bases). Germline assignment: CDR1 DFQATT and CDR2 SNEGSKA (reference sequence). V gave up 0 bases and J gave up 0 bases, with 12 bases separating them. The CDR3 consists of 15 residues.

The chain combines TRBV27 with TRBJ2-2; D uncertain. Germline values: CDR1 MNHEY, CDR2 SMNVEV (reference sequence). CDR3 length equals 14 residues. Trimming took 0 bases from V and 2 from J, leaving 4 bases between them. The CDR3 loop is CASSLSPNTGELFF. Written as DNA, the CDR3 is TGTGCCAGCAGTTTATCGCCTAACACCGGGGAGCTGTTTTTT.

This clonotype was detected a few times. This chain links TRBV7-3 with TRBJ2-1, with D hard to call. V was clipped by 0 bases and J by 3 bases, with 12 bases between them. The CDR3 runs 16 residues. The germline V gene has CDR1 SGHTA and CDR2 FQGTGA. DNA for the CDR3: TGTGCCAGCAGCTTAACGGTGAAACTCGGCTACAATGAGCAGTTCTTC. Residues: CASSLTVKLGYNEQFF.

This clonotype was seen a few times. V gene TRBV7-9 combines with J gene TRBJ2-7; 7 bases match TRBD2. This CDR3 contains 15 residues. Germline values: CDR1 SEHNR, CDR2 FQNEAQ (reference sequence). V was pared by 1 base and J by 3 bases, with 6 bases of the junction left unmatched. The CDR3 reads CASSLVAGVHYEQYF. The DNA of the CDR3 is TGTGCCAGCAGCTTAGTTGCGGGAGTCCACTACGAGCAGTACTTC.

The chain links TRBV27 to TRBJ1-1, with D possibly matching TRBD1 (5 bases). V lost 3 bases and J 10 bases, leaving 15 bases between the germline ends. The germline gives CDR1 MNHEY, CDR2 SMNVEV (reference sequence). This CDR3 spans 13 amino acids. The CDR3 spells CASSLGTQTGAFF. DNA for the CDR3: TGTGCCAGCAGTTTGGGGACCCAAACCGGAGCTTTCTTT.

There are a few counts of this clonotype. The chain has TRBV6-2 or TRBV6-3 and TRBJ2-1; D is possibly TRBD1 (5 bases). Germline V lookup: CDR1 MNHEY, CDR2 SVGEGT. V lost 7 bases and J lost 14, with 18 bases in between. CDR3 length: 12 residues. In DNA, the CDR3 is TGTGCCAGCATGTCAGGGCGATCTTCTAAGTTCTTC. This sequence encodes CASMSGRSSKFF.

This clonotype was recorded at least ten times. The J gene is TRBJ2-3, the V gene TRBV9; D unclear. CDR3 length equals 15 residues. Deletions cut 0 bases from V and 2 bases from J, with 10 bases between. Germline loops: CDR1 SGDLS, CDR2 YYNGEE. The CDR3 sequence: CASSVVGILTDTQYF. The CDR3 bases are TGTGCCAGCAGCGTAGTAGGGATTCTCACAGATACGCAGTATTTT.

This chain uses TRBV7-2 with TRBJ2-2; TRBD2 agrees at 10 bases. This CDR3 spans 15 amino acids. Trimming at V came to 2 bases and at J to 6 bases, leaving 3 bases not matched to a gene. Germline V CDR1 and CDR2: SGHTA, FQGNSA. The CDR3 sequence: CASSLRSGRAGELFF. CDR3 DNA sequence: TGTGCCAGCAGCTTACGAAGCGGGAGGGCCGGGGAGCTGTTTTTT.

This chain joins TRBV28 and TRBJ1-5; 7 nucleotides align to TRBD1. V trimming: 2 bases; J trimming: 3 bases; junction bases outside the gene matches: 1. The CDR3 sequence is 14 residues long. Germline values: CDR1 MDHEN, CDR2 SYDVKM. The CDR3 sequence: CASSLDRANQPQHF. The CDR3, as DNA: TGTGCCAGCAGTTTAGACAGGGCCAATCAGCCCCAGCATTTT.